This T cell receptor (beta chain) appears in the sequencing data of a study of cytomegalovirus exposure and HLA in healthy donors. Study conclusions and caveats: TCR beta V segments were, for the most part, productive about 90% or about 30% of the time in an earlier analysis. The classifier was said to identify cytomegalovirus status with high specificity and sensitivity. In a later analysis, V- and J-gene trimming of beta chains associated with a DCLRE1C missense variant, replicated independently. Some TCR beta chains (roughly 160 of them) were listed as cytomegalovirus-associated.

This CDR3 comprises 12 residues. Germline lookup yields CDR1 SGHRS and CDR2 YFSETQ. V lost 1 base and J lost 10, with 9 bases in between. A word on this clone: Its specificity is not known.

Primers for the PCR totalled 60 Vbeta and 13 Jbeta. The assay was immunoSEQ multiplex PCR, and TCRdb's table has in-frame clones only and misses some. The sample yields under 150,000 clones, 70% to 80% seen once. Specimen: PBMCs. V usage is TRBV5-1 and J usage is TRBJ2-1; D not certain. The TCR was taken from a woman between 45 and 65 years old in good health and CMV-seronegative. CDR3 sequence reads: CASSLTYWEQFF. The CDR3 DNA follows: TGCGCCAGCAGCTTGACCTACTGGGAGCAGTTCTTC.